This entry features one T cell receptor beta chain sequence. Exclusion applied to patients with other autoimmune diseases, uncontrolled infections, pregnancy or lactation. The study amplified TCR beta CDR3 regions using RNA transcripts. First-round RT-PCR relied on HTBI primers, and a second-round multiplex PCR came next. TCRdb independently ran MiXCR on the multiplex PCR reads; one entry per CDR3 protein. The table lists approximately 1.2 million distinct CDR3 sequences, about 38% of them singletons. This record comes from a study of Graves' ophthalmopathy and Graves' hyperthyroidism. The CDR3 loop spans 15 amino acids. V was pared by 3 bases and J by 6 bases, with 13 bases of the junction left unmatched. CDR1 DFQATT and CDR2 SNEGSKA come from the germline V gene (reference sequence).

The chain combines TRBV20-1 with TRBJ1-2; 7 bases are shared with TRBD1. The sample was peripheral blood or thyroid tissue (not recorded which). The TCR originated in an adult man with Graves' hyperthyroidism. This CDR3 is CSASSTGVSFNGYTF. For the CDR3, the DNA is TGCAGTGCTAGCAGCACAGGGGTCTCCTTCAATGGCTACACCTTC.